A single sample gave rise to the 10 T cell receptor beta chains below, sequenced in a study of blood T cell repertoires in COVID-19 (dated by TCRdb to 2019 to 2021). The method behind the library was the immunoSEQ multiplex PCR assay. TCRdb holds this immuneACCESS table with in-frame rearrangements only. Some clones are missing; in checked studies, unresolved V genes explain under half, and the rest has no known cause. Here the sample has fewer than 40,000 clones; 65% to 85% occur a single time. 2.5% to 3.5% of the sample is held by the ten biggest clonotypes. Sequencing was performed on peripheral blood. These receptors all stem from a man between 65 and 80 years old with COVID-19, enrolled during active disease.

The genes are TRBV9 and TRBJ1-2; 7 bases align to TRBD1. Unmatched junction bases numbered 10, after V lost 0 bases and J lost 5 bases. The CDR3 runs to 16 residues. Germline assignment: CDR1 SGDLS and CDR2 YYNGEE. The CDR3 loop is CASSVAPTGRPYGYTF. The CDR3 DNA reads TGTGCCAGCAGCGTAGCCCCGACAGGGAGGCCTTATGGCTACACCTTC.

This sequence joins TRBV2 and TRBJ2-7, with D hard to call. In germline, CDR1 is SNHLY, CDR2 FYNNEI. Trimming stripped 8 bases from V and 6 bases from J, with 11 bases between. The CDR3 is made up of 11 amino acids. This chain's CDR3 is CASVLAVEQYF. CDR3 nucleotides: TGTGCCAGCGTCCTTGCGGTCGAGCAGTACTTC.

V gene TRBV27 combines with J gene TRBJ2-1; 9 bases line up with TRBD2. V gave up 7 bases and J gave up 7 bases; unmatched junction bases: 11. The CDR3 consists of 15 residues. Germline lookup yields CDR1 MNHEY and CDR2 SMNVEV (reference sequence). CDR3 bases: TGTGCCAGCACCCTAATAGCGGGAGTAGGGAATGAGCAGTTCTTC. It translates to CASTLIAGVGNEQFF.

The V call is TRBV2, the J call TRBJ1-6, with 9 bases identical to TRBD1. CDR3 size: 17 residues. With 7 bases clipped from V and 10 bases from J, the junction kept 17 bases outside the gene matches. The germline gives CDR1 SNHLY, CDR2 FYNNEI. The CDR3 nucleotides read TGTGCCAGCAACAGACTTAATAGGGACAGGGTACGATCACCCCTCCACTTT. Protein: CASNRLNRDRVRSPLHF.

V is TRBV10-3 and J is TRBJ1-5; D is unresolved. Germline V gene data show CDR1 as ENHRY and CDR2 as SYGVKD. The CDR3 loop spans 14 amino acids. V shed 2 bases and J shed 0 bases, with 5 bases lying between them. The DNA for the CDR3 is TGTGCCATCAGTGAGGGGAGTAGCAATCAGCCCCAGCATTTT. This codes for CAISEGSSNQPQHF.

J is TRBJ1-1 and V is TRBV3-1 (or the pseudogene TRBV3-2); TRBD1 might be the D (5 bases). The CDR3 extends over 16 amino acids. Germline CDR1 is LGHDT and CDR2 is YNNKEL (reference sequence). V was cut by 1 base and J by 1 base, with 13 bases left in between. The CDR3 reads CASSQVWGRANTEAFF. CDR3 sequence (DNA): TGTGCCAGCAGCCAAGTATGGGGGAGGGCGAACACTGAAGCTTTCTTT.

The table lists this clone with a count of one. The genes are TRBV7-3 and TRBJ2-7; 10 bases are a match to TRBD1. There are 14 residues in the CDR3. Germline V gene sequence: CDR1 SGHTA, CDR2 FQGTGA. V was clipped by 8 bases and J by 2 bases; unmatched bases: 6. DNA for the CDR3: TGTGCCAGCGCGTCCGGGACAGGGGCCTACGAGCAGTACTTC. This gives the protein CASASGTGAYEQYF.

This rearrangement joins TRBV6-1 to TRBJ2-7; D remains unclear. Per germline, CDR1 MNHNS and CDR2 SASEGT. Trimming removed 2 bases from V and 3 bases from J, with 5 bases in between. This CDR3 has 12 residues. The CDR3 loop reads CASSEQNYEQYF. For the CDR3, the DNA is TGTGCCAGCAGTGAACAGAACTACGAGCAGTACTTC.

The chain couples TRBV11-1 to TRBJ2-5; 7 nucleotides line up with TRBD1. Trimming took 5 bases from V and 4 from J; bases not matched to a gene: 4. Germline CDR1 SGHAT, CDR2 FQDESV (reference sequence). This CDR3 region has 13 residues. CDR3 in DNA: TGTGCCAGCAGCCGCTGGGACAGAGAGACCCAGTACTTC. It yields the protein CASSRWDRETQYF.

This chain joins TRBV6-5 and TRBJ1-1; 7 nucleotides line up with TRBD1. The CDR3 covers 14 residues. J gave up 5 bases and V 8 bases, and 11 bases lay outside the gene matches. CDR1 is MNHEY, CDR2 SVGAGI, per germline. For the CDR3, the DNA is TGTGCCAGCGTTAGGGGGCCGGAGGAAACTGAAGCTTTCTTT. Its translation: CASVRGPEETEAFF.